A selection of T cell receptor beta chains follows, all from one sample in a study of T-cell reconstitution after alpha-beta-depleted transplantation in children. One entry per CDR3 protein results from TCRdb running MiXCR on the PCR reads. The sample includes just under 550,000 distinct CDR3 sequences, approximately 16% seen only once; the top ten take 2.5% to 4%. The sample here was PBMCs from the stem cell graft donor, taken from the stem cell graft. The receptors originated from a human donor who donated a stem cell graft to a child with acute lymphoblastic leukemia. CDR3s include the opening cysteine and the closing phenylalanine or tryptophan. Size is stated for part of the rows, as once, few or many counts, or as a class when the clone is expanded.

V	size	J	CDR3
TRBV20-1	few	TRBJ1-1	CSAANRGSEAFF
TRBV7-6	few	TRBJ2-2	CASSWGTSGGDTGELFF
TRBV5-1	few	TRBJ2-1	CASSPEGVYNEQFF
TRBV15	-	TRBJ2-2	CATSRDGGELFF
TRBV11-2	-	TRBJ1-5	CASSQNQGQPQHF
TRBV4-1	-	TRBJ1-1	CASSRGQLNTEAFF
TRBV6-1	few	TRBJ1-2	CASSGVGDDGYTF
TRBV11-2	few	TRBJ1-5	CASSLAAANQPQHF
TRBV19	few	TRBJ2-3	CASMPGQGIDTQYF
TRBV12-3/TRBV12-4	-	TRBJ2-1	CASSLALAVDEQFF
TRBV24-1	-	TRBJ1-5	CATGERRVKPQHF
TRBV4-2	-	TRBJ1-2	CASSQESHPSTF
TRBV15	few	TRBJ2-3	CATSRGLGADTQYF
TRBV5-1	many	TRBJ2-2	CASSLGLAGAGELFF
TRBV6-5	many	TRBJ2-2	CASSYNTGELFF
TRBV6-1	few	TRBJ2-1	CASSGSRWGNEQFF
TRBV11-2	-	TRBJ2-3	CASSFQTGVRADTQYF
TRBV11-2	-	TRBJ2-2	CASSTGLAGVNTGELFF
TRBV5-1	few	TRBJ2-3	CASSPIGIDMQYF
TRBV4-1	-	TRBJ2-2	CASSHRLAGAVTGELFF
TRBV28	few	TRBJ2-2	CASSSQRTGGTGELFF
TRBV11-1	few	TRBJ2-1	CASSSGQGSSSYNEQFF
TRBV6-1	few	TRBJ2-2	CASSSFIGSVGTGELFF
TRBV5-6	few	TRBJ1-2	CASSFAWADGYTF
TRBV6-5	-	TRBJ2-1	CASSSLVGSLREQFF
TRBV15	-	TRBJ2-2	CATSRGERTNTGELFF
TRBV14	-	TRBJ2-1	CASSRNLAGGIIEQFF
TRBV18	-	TRBJ1-2	CASSRTDRLLGYTF
TRBV5-1	few	TRBJ2-2	CASSPRVDTGELFF